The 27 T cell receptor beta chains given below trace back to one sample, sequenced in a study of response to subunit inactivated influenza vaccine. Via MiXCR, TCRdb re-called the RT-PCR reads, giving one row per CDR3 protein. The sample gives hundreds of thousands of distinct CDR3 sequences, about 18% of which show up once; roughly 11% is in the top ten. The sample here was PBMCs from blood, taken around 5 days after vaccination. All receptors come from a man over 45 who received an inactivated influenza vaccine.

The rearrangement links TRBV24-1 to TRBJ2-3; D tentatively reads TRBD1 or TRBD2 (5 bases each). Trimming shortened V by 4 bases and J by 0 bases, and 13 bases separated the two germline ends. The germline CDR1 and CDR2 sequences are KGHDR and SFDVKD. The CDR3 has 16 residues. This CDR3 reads CATSDPGRSSTDTQYF. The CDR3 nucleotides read TGTGCCACCAGTGACCCGGGACGGTCTAGCACAGATACGCAGTATTTT.

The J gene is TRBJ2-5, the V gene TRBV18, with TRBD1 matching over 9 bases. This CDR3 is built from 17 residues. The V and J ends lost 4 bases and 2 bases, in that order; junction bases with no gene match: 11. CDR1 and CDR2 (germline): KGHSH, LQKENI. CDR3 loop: CASSQQTGTGWQETQYF. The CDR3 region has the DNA TGTGCCAGCTCACAACAAACCGGGACAGGGTGGCAAGAGACCCAGTACTTC.

This chain's CDR3 is CASSLALAGLAYEQYF. The CDR3 coding sequence is TGTGCCAGCAGCTTAGCACTAGCGGGCCTAGCCTACGAGCAGTACTTC. The chain is built from TRBV11-2 and TRBJ2-7; the match to TRBD2 covers 9 bases. CDR3 length equals 16 residues. V lost 1 base to trimming and J lost 2 bases; unmatched junction nucleotides: 6. CDR1 is SGHAT and CDR2 is FQNNGV in the germline V gene.

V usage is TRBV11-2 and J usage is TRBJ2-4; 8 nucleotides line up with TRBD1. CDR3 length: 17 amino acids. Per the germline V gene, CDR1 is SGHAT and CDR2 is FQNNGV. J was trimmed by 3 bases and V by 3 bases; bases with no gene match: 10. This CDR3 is CASSFADGQGSKNIQYF. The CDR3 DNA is TGTGCCAGCAGCTTCGCAGACGGACAGGGAAGCAAAAACATTCAGTACTTC.

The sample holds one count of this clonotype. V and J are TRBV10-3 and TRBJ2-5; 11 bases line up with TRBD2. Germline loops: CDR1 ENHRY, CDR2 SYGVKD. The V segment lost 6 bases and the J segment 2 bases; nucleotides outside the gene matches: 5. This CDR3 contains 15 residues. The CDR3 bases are TGTGCCATCAGGGATAGCGGGGGGGCTCAAGAGACCCAGTACTTC. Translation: CAIRDSGGAQETQYF.

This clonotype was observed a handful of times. CDR3 coding DNA: TGCGCCAGCAGCCAAGATTCGGCACAGGGGTATAATGAGCAGTTCTTC. Translating gives CASSQDSAQGYNEQFF. V and J are TRBV4-3 and TRBJ2-1; 7 bases align to TRBD1. Germline lookup yields CDR1 LGHNA and CDR2 YSLEER. Trimming took 0 bases from V and 7 from J; bases not matched to a gene: 9. The CDR3 covers 16 residues.

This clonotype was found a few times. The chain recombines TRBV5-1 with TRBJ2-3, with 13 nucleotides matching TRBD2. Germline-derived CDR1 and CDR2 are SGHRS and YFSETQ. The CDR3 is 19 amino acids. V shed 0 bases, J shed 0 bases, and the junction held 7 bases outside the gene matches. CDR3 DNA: TGCGCCAGCAGCTTGGCGCGGACTAGCGGGGGAGCTAGCACAGATACGCAGTATTTT. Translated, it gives CASSLARTSGGASTDTQYF.

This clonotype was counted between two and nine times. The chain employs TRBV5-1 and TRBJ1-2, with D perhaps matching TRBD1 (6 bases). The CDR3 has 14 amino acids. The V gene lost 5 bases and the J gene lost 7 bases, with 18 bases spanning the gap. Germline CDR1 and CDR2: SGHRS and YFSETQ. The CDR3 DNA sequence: TGCGCCAGCAGAGAACAGGGAGATACCGCTGGCTACACCTTC. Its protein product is CASREQGDTAGYTF.

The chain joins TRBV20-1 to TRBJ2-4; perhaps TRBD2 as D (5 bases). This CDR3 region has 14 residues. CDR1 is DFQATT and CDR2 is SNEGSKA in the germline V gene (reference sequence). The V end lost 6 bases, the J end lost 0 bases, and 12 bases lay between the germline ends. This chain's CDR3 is CSADPGLAKNIQYF. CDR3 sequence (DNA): TGCAGTGCCGACCCGGGGTTAGCCAAAAACATTCAGTACTTC.

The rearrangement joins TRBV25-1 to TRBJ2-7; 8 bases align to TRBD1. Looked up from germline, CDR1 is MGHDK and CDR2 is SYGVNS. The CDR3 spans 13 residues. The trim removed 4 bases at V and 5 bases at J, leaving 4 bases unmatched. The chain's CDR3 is CASSGRGRDEQYF. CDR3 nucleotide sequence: TGTGCCAGCAGTGGCAGGGGGCGCGACGAGCAGTACTTC.

CDR3 sequence (DNA): TGTGCCAGCAGCTTTTTAGCGTTTTCGGGGACAGGGCTCTCTCATAACTATGGCTACACCTTC. Translating gives CASSFLAFSGTGLSHNYGYTF. The chain is built from TRBV7-6 and TRBJ1-2, with 9 bases matching TRBD1. CDR3 length equals 21 residues. V shed 3 bases, J shed 1 base, and the junction held 21 bases outside the gene matches. The germline CDR1 and CDR2 sequences are SGHVS and FNYEAQ.

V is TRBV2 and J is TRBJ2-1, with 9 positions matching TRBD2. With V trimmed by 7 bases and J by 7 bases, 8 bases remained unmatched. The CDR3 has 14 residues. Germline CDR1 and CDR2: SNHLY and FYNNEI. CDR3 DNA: TGTGCCAGCATAGCACTAGCGGGCCTGAATGAGCAGTTCTTC. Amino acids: CASIALAGLNEQFF. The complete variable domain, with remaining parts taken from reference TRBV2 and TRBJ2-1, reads EPEVTQTPSHQVTQMGQEVILRCVPISNHLYFYWYRQILGQKVEFLVSFYNNEISEKSEIFDDQFSVERPDGSNFTLKIRSTKLEDSAMYFCASIALAGLNEQFFGPGTRLTVL.

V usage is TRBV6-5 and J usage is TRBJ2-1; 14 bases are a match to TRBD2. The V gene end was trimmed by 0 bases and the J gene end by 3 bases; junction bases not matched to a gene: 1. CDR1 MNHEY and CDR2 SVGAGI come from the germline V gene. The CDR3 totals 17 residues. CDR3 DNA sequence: TGTGCCAGCAGTTACTCCGGACTAGCGGGGGGCTACAATGAGCAGTTCTTC. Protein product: CASSYSGLAGGYNEQFF.

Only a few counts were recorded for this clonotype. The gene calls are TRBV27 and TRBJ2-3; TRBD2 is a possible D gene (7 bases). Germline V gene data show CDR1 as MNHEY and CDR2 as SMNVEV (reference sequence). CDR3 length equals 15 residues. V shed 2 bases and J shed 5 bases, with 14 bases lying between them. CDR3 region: CASSLGGRGQDTQYF. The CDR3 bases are TGTGCCAGCAGTTTAGGCGGGCGGGGGCAAGATACGCAGTATTTT.

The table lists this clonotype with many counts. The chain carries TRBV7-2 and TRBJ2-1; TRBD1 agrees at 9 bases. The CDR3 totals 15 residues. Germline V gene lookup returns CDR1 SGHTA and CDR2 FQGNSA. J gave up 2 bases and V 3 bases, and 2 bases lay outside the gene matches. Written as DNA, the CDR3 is TGTGCCAGCAGCTTGGACAGGGGTGCCTACAATGAGCAGTTCTTC. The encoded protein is CASSLDRGAYNEQFF.

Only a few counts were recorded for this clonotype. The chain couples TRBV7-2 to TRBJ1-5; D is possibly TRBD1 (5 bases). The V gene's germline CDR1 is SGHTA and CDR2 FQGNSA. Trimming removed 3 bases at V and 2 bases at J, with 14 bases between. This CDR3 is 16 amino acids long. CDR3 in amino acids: CASSLGTRGGNQPQHF. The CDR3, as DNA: TGTGCCAGCAGCTTGGGGACTAGGGGTGGCAATCAGCCCCAGCATTTT.

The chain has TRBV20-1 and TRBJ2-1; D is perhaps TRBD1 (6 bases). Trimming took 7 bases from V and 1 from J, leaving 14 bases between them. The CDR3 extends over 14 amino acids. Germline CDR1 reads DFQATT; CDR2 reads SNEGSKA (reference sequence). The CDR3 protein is CSEQGDWSYNEQFF. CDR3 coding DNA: TGCAGTGAACAGGGCGATTGGTCCTACAATGAGCAGTTCTTC.

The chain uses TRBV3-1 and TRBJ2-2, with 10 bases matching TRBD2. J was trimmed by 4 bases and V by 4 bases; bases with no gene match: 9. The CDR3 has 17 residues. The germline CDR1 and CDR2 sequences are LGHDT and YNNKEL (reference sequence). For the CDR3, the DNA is TGTGCCAGCAGCCCCGGCCAGGGACTAGCGACCACCGGGGAGCTGTTTTTT. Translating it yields CASSPGQGLATTGELFF.

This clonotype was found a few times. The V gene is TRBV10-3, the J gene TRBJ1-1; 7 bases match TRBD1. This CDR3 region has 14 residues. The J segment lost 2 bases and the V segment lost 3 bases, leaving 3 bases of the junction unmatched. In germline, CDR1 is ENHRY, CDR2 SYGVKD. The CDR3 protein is CAISEGTANTEAFF. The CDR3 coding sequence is TGTGCCATCAGTGAAGGGACAGCAAACACTGAAGCTTTCTTT.

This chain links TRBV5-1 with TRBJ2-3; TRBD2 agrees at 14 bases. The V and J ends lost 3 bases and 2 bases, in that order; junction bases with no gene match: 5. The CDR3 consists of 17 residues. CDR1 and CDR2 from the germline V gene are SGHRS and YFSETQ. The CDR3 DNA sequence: TGCGCCAGCAGCTCCCCGACTAGCGGGGGGGACACAGATACGCAGTATTTT. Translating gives CASSSPTSGGDTDTQYF.

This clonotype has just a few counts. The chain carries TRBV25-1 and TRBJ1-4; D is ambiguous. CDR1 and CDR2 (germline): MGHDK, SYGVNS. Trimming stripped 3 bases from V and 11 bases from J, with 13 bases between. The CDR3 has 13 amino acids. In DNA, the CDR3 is TGTGCCAGCAGTGATATTGGAGAAGGGAAACTGTTTTTT. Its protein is CASSDIGEGKLFF.

The DNA for the CDR3 is TGTGCCAGCACCCCAAGTCCGAGTTTCATCTACAATGAGCAGTTCTTC. Its protein product is CASTPSPSFIYNEQFF. The chain employs TRBV6-1 and TRBJ2-1, with no clear D. With 7 bases removed from V and 3 bases from J, the gap between germline ends came to 19 bases. Germline V CDR1 and CDR2: MNHNS, SASEGT. The CDR3 has 16 amino acids.

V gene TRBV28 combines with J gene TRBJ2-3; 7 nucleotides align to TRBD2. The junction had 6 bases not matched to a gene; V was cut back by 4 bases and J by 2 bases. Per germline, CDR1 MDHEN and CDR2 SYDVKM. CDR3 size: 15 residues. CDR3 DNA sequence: TGTGCCAGCAGTTCTCAAAGCGGGACCACAGATACGCAGTATTTT. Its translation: CASSSQSGTTDTQYF.

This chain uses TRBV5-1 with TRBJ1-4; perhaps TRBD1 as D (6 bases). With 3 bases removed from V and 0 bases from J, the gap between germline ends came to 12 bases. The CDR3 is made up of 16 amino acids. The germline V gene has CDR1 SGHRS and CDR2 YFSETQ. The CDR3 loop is CASSSQGRTTNEKLFF. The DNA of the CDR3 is TGCGCCAGCAGCTCTCAGGGGCGTACAACTAATGAAAAACTGTTTTTT.

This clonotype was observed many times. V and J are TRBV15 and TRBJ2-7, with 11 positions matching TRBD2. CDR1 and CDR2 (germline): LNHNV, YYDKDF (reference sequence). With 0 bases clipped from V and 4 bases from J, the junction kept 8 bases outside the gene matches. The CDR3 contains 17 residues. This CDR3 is CATSRELAGEVPYEQYF. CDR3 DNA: TGTGCCACCAGCAGAGAACTAGCGGGAGAGGTTCCTTACGAGCAGTACTTC.

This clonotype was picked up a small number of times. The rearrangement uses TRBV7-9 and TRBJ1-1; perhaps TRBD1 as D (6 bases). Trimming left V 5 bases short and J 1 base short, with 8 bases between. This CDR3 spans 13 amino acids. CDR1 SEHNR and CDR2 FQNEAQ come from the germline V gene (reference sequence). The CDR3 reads CASSKQGNTEAFF. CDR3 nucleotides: TGTGCCAGCAGCAAACAGGGGAACACTGAAGCTTTCTTT.

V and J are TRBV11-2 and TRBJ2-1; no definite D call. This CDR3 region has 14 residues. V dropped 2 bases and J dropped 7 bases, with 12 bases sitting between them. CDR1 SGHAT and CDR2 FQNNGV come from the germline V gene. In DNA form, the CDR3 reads TGTGCCAGCAGCTTATTCTCCTCTGGGAATGAGCAGTTCTTC. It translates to CASSLFSSGNEQFF.